The clone carrying this TCR beta chain was picked up a small number of times. Its target is unknown. The donors gave bone marrow, and they were healthy. It was with 60 Vbeta and 13 Jbeta primers that the PCR ran. Sequenced by immunoSEQ multiplex PCR; TCRdb stores in-frame clones only, minus some. The profile covers about 81,000 clones, with 75% to 85% appearing a single time and 2.5% to 3.5% taken by the ten largest. The data were obtained in a study of cytomegalovirus exposure and HLA in healthy donors. The overall study: In terms of ancestry, the Caucasian-associated cluster contained more than 65% of the 350 to 450 genotyped donors. Findings and caveats of the study: Relative to equally common others, HLA-associated TCR beta chains showed greater clonal expansion in a later analysis. On later analysis, the bulk of CMV-associated TCR beta chains appeared to be HLA-restricted.

The sequencing sample was made of PBMCs. The clonotype originates from a man between 50 and 59 years old in good health and CMV-seropositive.

The CDR3 sequence: CASSFFGLAGSRSSNEQFF. CDR3 nucleotide sequence: TGCGCCAGCAGCTTTTTTGGACTAGCGGGATCCCGAAGTTCCAATGAGCAGTTCTTC. The chain joins TRBV5-1 to TRBJ2-1, with TRBD2 matching over 12 bases. Germline V gene sequence: CDR1 SGHRS, CDR2 YFSETQ. V lost 2 bases to trimming and J lost 6 bases; unmatched junction nucleotides: 15. The CDR3 length is 19 residues.